These 19 T cell receptor beta chains originate from one sample sequenced in a study of T cell repertoires in cytomegalovirus infection (dated by TCRdb to the late 2010s). TCRdb shows the sequencer as Illumina HiSeq 1500. TCRdb cleaned the public reads at Q25 with fastp, built clones with MiXCR and kept in-frame beta chains. Identical CDR3 proteins give one entry, which carries the most common genes and DNA. For this sample there are roughly 300,000 distinct CDR3 sequences; more than 20% appear just once. The ten largest clones represent approximately 13% of the sample. Material for sequencing was PBMCs. Every receptor here comes from a human donor in good health (CMV status not recorded). Some clones in this sample may be carry-over from other donors' samples.

The chain combines TRBV15 with TRBJ2-3; 12 bases match TRBD1. The CDR3 spans 14 residues. The trim removed 8 bases at V and 3 bases at J, leaving 3 bases unmatched. CDR1 is LNHNV, CDR2 YYDKDF, per germline (reference sequence). The CDR3 sequence: CATLGQGATDTQYF. DNA of the CDR3: TGTGCCACCCTGGGACAGGGGGCAACAGATACGCAGTATTTT.

The CDR3 spells CASSPKYPDTQYF. As DNA, the CDR3 is TGTGCCAGCAGTCCGAAGTATCCAGATACGCAGTATTTT. The J gene is TRBJ2-3, the V gene TRBV6-6; D remains ambiguous. The CDR3 is made up of 13 amino acids. Germline CDR1 MNHNY, CDR2 SVGAGI (reference sequence). The V gene lost 5 bases and the J gene lost 4 bases, with 10 bases spanning the gap.

In its sample, this clonotype was seen many times. The gene calls are TRBV7-8 and TRBJ2-1; D is unresolved. V lost 4 bases, J lost 1 base, and 11 bases lay in between. Looked up from germline, CDR1 is SGHVS and CDR2 is FQNEAQ. The CDR3 extends over 15 amino acids. The CDR3 nucleotides read TGTGCCAGCAGCTACCAACTCAATTCCTACAATGAGCAGTTCTTC. This translates into CASSYQLNSYNEQFF.

Ten or more counts support this clonotype. V and J are TRBV7-2 and TRBJ1-2; 7 bases agree with TRBD1. Losses at the gene ends were 3 bases for V and 1 base for J; bases not matched to a gene: 8. Germline values: CDR1 SGHTA, CDR2 FQGNSA. The CDR3 length is 16 residues. The CDR3 region is CASSFRQGGSNYGYTF. The DNA of the CDR3 is TGTGCCAGCAGCTTTCGACAGGGCGGGAGTAACTATGGCTACACCTTC.

This clonotype showed up many times. The chain links TRBV7-8 to TRBJ2-7; D might be TRBD1 (5 bases). The germline V and J ends were trimmed by 1 base and 0 bases, with 10 bases remaining between them. The germline CDR1 and CDR2 sequences are SGHVS and FQNEAQ. CDR3 size: 15 residues. The CDR3 loop is CASSLVPGNSYEQYF. In DNA form, the CDR3 reads TGTGCCAGCAGCTTAGTTCCAGGGAACTCCTACGAGCAGTACTTC. Full variable domain (rest looked up from reference TRBV7-8 and TRBJ2-7): GAGVSQSPRYKVAKRGQDVALRCDPISGHVSLFWYQQALGQGPEFLTYFQNEAQLDKSGLPSDRFFAERPEGSVSTLKIQRTQQEDSAVYLCASSLVPGNSYEQYFGPGTRLTVT.

This clonotype was detected only a few times. The CDR3 protein is CASGALNYGYTF. The CDR3 DNA follows: TGTGCCAGCGGGGCCCTCAACTATGGCTACACCTTC. V is TRBV28 and J is TRBJ1-2; the D gene is possibly TRBD1 (5 bases). CDR3 length equals 12 residues. Per germline, CDR1 MDHEN and CDR2 SYDVKM. V was pared by 8 bases and J by 2 bases, with 9 bases between.

This clonotype occurred once. J is TRBJ2-7 and V is TRBV29-1, with 13 bases lining up with TRBD2. Germline V CDR1 and CDR2: SQVTM, ANQGSEA. CDR3 length equals 15 residues. V lost 6 bases and J lost 5; bases outside the gene matches: 10. The CDR3: CSVAGGLAGEDEQYF. For the CDR3, the DNA is TGCAGCGTCGCTGGAGGACTAGCGGGAGAAGACGAGCAGTACTTC.

The V and J genes are TRBV4-1 and TRBJ2-4; maybe TRBD1 (6 bases). Germline V lookup: CDR1 MGHRA, CDR2 YSYEKL. Deletions cut 0 bases from V and 0 bases from J, with 12 bases between. The CDR3 has 17 amino acids. This CDR3 is CASSQDELQGAKNIQYF. CDR3 DNA sequence: TGCGCCAGCAGCCAAGATGAATTACAGGGAGCCAAAAACATTCAGTACTTC.

This clonotype was seen a handful of times. The rearrangement joins TRBV14 to TRBJ2-3; perhaps TRBD2 as D (6 bases). The germline V gene has CDR1 SGHDN and CDR2 FVKESK. The CDR3 runs 17 residues. V was trimmed by 0 bases and J by 9 bases, leaving 22 bases between them. CDR3 amino acids: CASSQDILASNKGTQYF. CDR3 coding DNA: TGTGCCAGCAGCCAAGATATCCTAGCGTCAAACAAGGGAACGCAGTATTTT.

This chain joins TRBV2 and TRBJ2-3, with D possibly being TRBD1 (5 bases). The CDR3 runs to 14 residues. Germline CDR1 is SNHLY and CDR2 is FYNNEI. Trimming removed 6 bases at V and 0 bases at J, with 10 bases between. CDR3: CASRDTTSTDTQYF. The CDR3 bases are TGTGCCAGCAGGGACACAACTAGCACAGATACGCAGTATTTT. The full variable domain, rest sourced from reference TRBV2 and TRBJ2-3, is EPEVTQTPSHQVTQMGQEVILRCVPISNHLYFYWYRQILGQKVEFLVSFYNNEISEKSEIFDDQFSVERPDGSNFTLKIRSTKLEDSAMYFCASRDTTSTDTQYFGPGTRLTVL.

The chain joins TRBV27 to TRBJ2-1, with a possible D match to TRBD2 (5 bases). The length of the CDR3 is 15 residues. V gave up 5 bases and J gave up 2 bases, with 13 bases separating them. CDR1 MNHEY and CDR2 SMNVEV come from the germline V gene (reference sequence). The CDR3 DNA reads TGTGCCAGCAGTCGAGCGGAAAAACCCTACAATGAGCAGTTCTTC. Translated, it gives CASSRAEKPYNEQFF.

This chain connects TRBV11-2 to TRBJ1-4; perhaps TRBD1 as D (5 bases). Germline V gene lookup returns CDR1 SGHAT and CDR2 FQNNGV. The CDR3 runs 14 residues. The V and J ends lost 1 base and 6 bases respectively, with 9 bases between them. CDR3 nucleotides: TGTGCCAGCAGCTTAGGAGGGGCTGATGAAAAACTGTTTTTT. This translates into CASSLGGADEKLFF. Full variable domain (missing parts from reference TRBV11-2 and TRBJ1-4): EAGVAQSPRYKIIEKRQSVAFWCNPISGHATLYWYQQILGQGPKLLIQFQNNGVVDDSQLPKDRFSAERLKGVDSTLKIQPAKLEDSAVYLCASSLGGADEKLFFGSGTQLSVL.

This clonotype was counted between two and nine times. V usage is TRBV19 and J usage is TRBJ2-1; D is uncertain. V was pared by 5 bases and J by 0 bases, with 8 bases between. The CDR3 totals 14 residues. The germline V gene encodes CDR1 LNHDA and CDR2 SQIVND (reference sequence). DNA for the CDR3: TGTGCCAGTAGTGTCGCGGTCTCCTACAATGAGCAGTTCTTC. It translates to CASSVAVSYNEQFF.

The sample holds many counts of this clonotype. This rearrangement joins TRBV7-2 to TRBJ1-5, with TRBD1 matching over 9 bases. Germline values: CDR1 SGHTA, CDR2 FQGNSA. Trimming cost V 0 bases and J 6 bases; bases outside gene matches: 12. The length of the CDR3 is 18 residues. CDR3 amino acids: CASSLAAWGQGLRQPQHF. CDR3 bases: TGTGCCAGCAGCTTAGCCGCTTGGGGACAGGGTTTACGTCAGCCCCAGCATTTT.

The chain couples TRBV12-3 or TRBV12-4 to TRBJ1-3; 7 bases match TRBD1. V lost 7 bases to trimming and J lost 8 bases; unmatched junction nucleotides: 17. CDR3 length: 16 residues. The CDR3 is CASIFEGASRGDTIYF. CDR3 in DNA: TGTGCCAGCATTTTTGAGGGGGCATCCCGGGGAGACACCATATATTTT.

This clonotype has a count of ten or more. The rearrangement joins TRBV6-1 to TRBJ2-3; 11 bases are a match to TRBD2. V trimming: 7 bases; J trimming: 5 bases; junction bases outside the gene matches: 8. The CDR3 spans 15 residues. Germline lookup yields CDR1 MNHNS and CDR2 SASEGT. CDR3 amino acids: CASKKGLAGGDTQYF. CDR3 nucleotide sequence: TGTGCCAGCAAAAAGGGGCTAGCGGGAGGAGATACGCAGTATTTT.

This clonotype was detected only a few times. The chain joins TRBV28 to TRBJ1-2, with unresolved D. The germline V gene has CDR1 MDHEN and CDR2 SYDVKM. Trimming took off 3 bases at V and 4 bases at J, with 6 bases between the two ends. The CDR3 is 12 residues long. The CDR3 loop reads CASSFEVYGYTF. The DNA for the CDR3 is TGTGCCAGCAGTTTTGAAGTCTATGGCTACACCTTC.

The V gene is TRBV6-2 or TRBV6-3, the J gene TRBJ2-1; 9 bases match TRBD2. J was trimmed by 8 bases and V by 10 bases; bases with no gene match: 9. The CDR3 runs 13 residues. CDR1 is MNHEY, CDR2 SVGEGT, per germline. The CDR3 coding sequence is TGTGCCACTTTTGGACTAGCGCGCGATGAGCAGTTCTTC. Its translation is CATFGLARDEQFF.

V gene TRBV19 combines with J gene TRBJ2-2; 12 bases fit TRBD2. Losses at the gene ends were 7 bases for V and 4 bases for J; bases not matched to a gene: 7. This CDR3 comprises 16 residues. In germline, CDR1 is LNHDA, CDR2 SQIVND (reference sequence). The CDR3 reads CASNGLAGTPTGELFF. CDR3 sequence (DNA): TGTGCCAGTAACGGACTAGCGGGAACCCCCACCGGGGAGCTGTTTTTT.